Shown below are 21 T cell receptor beta chains from a single sample sequenced in a study of CD8 T cells in ankylosing spondylitis. TCRdb reanalysed the 5' RACE reads using MiXCR and keeps one entry per CDR3 protein. The repertoire consists of about 140,000 distinct CDR3 sequences, with roughly 30% occurring once and the leading ten covering 4.5% to 6%. The sequenced sample consisted of synovial fluid, either unsorted or a sorted T cell fraction (not recorded which). The receptor set was obtained from a male donor with ankylosing spondylitis.

This clonotype was seen many times. The chain combines TRBV7-2 with TRBJ2-3, with 9 bases aligning to TRBD2. This CDR3 contains 17 residues. Germline V gene sequence: CDR1 SGHTA, CDR2 FQGNSA. V dropped 1 base and J dropped 0; count of bases not matched to a gene: 5. CDR3 in DNA: TGTGCCAGCAGCTTAGGGCCTAGCGGGACTAGCACAGATACGCAGTATTTT. It translates to CASSLGPSGTSTDTQYF.

The V and J genes are TRBV5-6 and TRBJ2-5; maybe TRBD2 (5 bases). The CDR3 is 15 amino acids. Germline V CDR1 and CDR2: SGHDT, YYEEEE. V lost 2 bases and J 5 bases, leaving 16 bases between the germline ends. CDR3 loop: CASSFPGSVRETQYF. CDR3 in DNA: TGTGCCAGCAGCTTCCCGGGGAGCGTTCGGGAGACCCAGTACTTC.

The chain uses TRBV7-9 and TRBJ1-1; D uncertain. CDR1 is SEHNR, CDR2 FQNEAQ, per germline (reference sequence). Trimming removed 3 bases at V and 6 bases at J, with 11 bases between. CDR3 length: 13 residues. The CDR3 loop reads CASSFEVKAEAFF. CDR3 nucleotide sequence: TGTGCCAGCAGCTTCGAAGTAAAGGCTGAAGCTTTCTTT.

The CDR3 DNA follows: TGTGCCAGCAGCTCCTCGGACAGGGGCCTTGAAAAACTGTTTTTT. Protein product: CASSSSDRGLEKLFF. The chain combines TRBV7-9 with TRBJ1-4; TRBD1 matches 9 bases. V shed 4 bases, J shed 7 bases, and the junction held 7 bases outside the gene matches. The germline CDR1 and CDR2 sequences are SEHNR and FQNEAQ (reference sequence). The CDR3 contains 15 residues.

V and J are TRBV28 and TRBJ2-7; D may be TRBD2 (6 bases). The V end was cut by 7 bases, the J end by 6 bases, with 16 bases between. The CDR3 totals 13 residues. Per germline, CDR1 MDHEN and CDR2 SYDVKM. CDR3 DNA sequence: TGTGCCAGCATGCGGGGAACAGGTCTCGAGCAGTACTTC. Translation: CASMRGTGLEQYF.

V usage is TRBV6-5 and J usage is TRBJ1-1; 7 bases map to TRBD1. Losses at the gene ends were 2 bases for V and 6 bases for J; bases not matched to a gene: 3. The CDR3 totals 13 residues. In germline, CDR1 is MNHEY, CDR2 SVGAGI. The CDR3 region has the DNA TGTGCCAGCAGTTACGGGCAGGGGGCTGAAGCTTTCTTT. Protein product: CASSYGQGAEAFF.

The V call is TRBV3-1, the J call TRBJ2-5; 8 nucleotides align to TRBD1. Germline CDR1 LGHDT, CDR2 YNNKEL (reference sequence). Trimming took 0 bases from V and 5 from J; bases not matched to a gene: 5. The CDR3 contains 15 residues. DNA for the CDR3: TGTGCCAGCAGCCAAGACGGCAGGGGGCACGAGACCCAGTACTTC. Protein sequence: CASSQDGRGHETQYF.

This clonotype has at least ten counts. The chain recombines TRBV20-1 with TRBJ2-7, with 9 bases fitting TRBD1. CDR3 length: 18 residues. Germline loops: CDR1 DFQATT, CDR2 SNEGSKA (reference sequence). Trimming cost V 0 bases and J 0 bases; bases outside gene matches: 12. CDR3 protein: CSARDPQQGAGHSYEQYF. In DNA, the CDR3 is TGCAGTGCTAGAGATCCTCAACAGGGGGCCGGTCACTCCTACGAGCAGTACTTC.

CDR3 residues: CSARDRRANTEAFF. Here the CDR3 DNA reads TGCAGTGCCCGCGACAGGAGAGCGAACACTGAAGCTTTCTTT. V and J are TRBV20-1 and TRBJ1-1; tentative D call: TRBD1 (6 bases). The CDR3 has 14 amino acids. With 6 bases removed from V and 1 base from J, the gap between germline ends came to 15 bases. The germline CDR1 and CDR2 sequences are DFQATT and SNEGSKA (reference sequence).

As to this clonotype: The junction and the germline gene differ at one end; a read error may be behind it. This chain links TRBV7-9 with TRBJ2-5, with 7 bases aligning to TRBD1. The CDR3 consists of 14 residues. Germline V gives CDR1 SEHNR, CDR2 FQNEAQ (reference sequence). The CDR3 DNA reads TGTGCCAGCAGCGAAGCAGGGGGTGCGGAGACCCAGTATTTC. Translating gives CASSEAGGAETQYF.

This clonotype was seen more than once but under ten times. The V and J genes are TRBV7-9 and TRBJ2-2; weak D call: TRBD1 (5 bases). There are 15 residues in the CDR3. Germline assignment: CDR1 SEHNR and CDR2 FQNEAQ (reference sequence). V was pared by 5 bases and J by 2 bases, with 12 bases between. The DNA of the CDR3 is TGTGCCAGCAGCCCTAGGGGCTCTAACACCGGGGAGCTGTTTTTT. Encoded protein: CASSPRGSNTGELFF.

J is TRBJ2-3 and V is TRBV5-1; possibly TRBD2 for D (6 bases). CDR1 is SGHRS, CDR2 YFSETQ, per germline. The CDR3 is 14 amino acids. Trimming took 4 bases from V and 5 from J, leaving 14 bases between them. The CDR3: CASSKTSQEDTQYF. CDR3 coding DNA: TGCGCCAGCAGCAAGACTAGTCAGGAAGATACGCAGTATTTT. Variable domain in full (rest from reference TRBV5-1 and TRBJ2-3): KAGVTQTPRYLIKTRGQQVTLSCSPISGHRSVSWYQQTPGQGLQFLFEYFSETQRNKGNFPGRFSGRQFSNSRSEMNVSTLELGDSALYLCASSKTSQEDTQYFGPGTRLTVL.

The chain is built from TRBV11-2 and TRBJ1-1; 8 positions agree with TRBD1. Germline V gene data show CDR1 as SGHAT and CDR2 as FQNNGV. There are 15 residues in the CDR3. J gave up 4 bases and V 6 bases, and 10 bases lay outside the gene matches. The DNA of the CDR3 is TGTGCCAGCAGGGGGCAGGGGGCTCTTCCCACTGAAGCTTTCTTT. Protein product: CASRGQGALPTEAFF.

This clonotype was detected only a few times. The chain uses TRBV12-3 or TRBV12-4 and TRBJ1-5; D gene unclear. This CDR3 contains 13 residues. Trimming pared 5 bases from V and 3 bases from J, leaving 8 bases between. CDR3 region: CASSRQNNQPQHF. Here the CDR3 DNA reads TGTGCCAGCAGTCGGCAGAACAATCAGCCCCAGCATTTT.

The chain links TRBV7-2 to TRBJ2-3; weak D call: TRBD2 (5 bases). CDR3 length equals 16 residues. Germline V gives CDR1 SGHTA, CDR2 FQGNSA. The ends were cut back, 3 bases at V and 1 base at J, with 14 bases in the middle. The CDR3 region is CASSFRRSSGTDTQYF. The CDR3 nucleotides read TGTGCCAGCAGCTTCCGCCGTAGTAGCGGCACAGATACGCAGTATTTT.

A few counts support this clonotype. The J gene is TRBJ2-1, the V gene TRBV20-1; TRBD1 might be the D (6 bases). Deletions cut 3 bases from V and 6 bases from J, with 18 bases between. The CDR3 has 15 residues. Germline-derived CDR1 and CDR2 are DFQATT and SNEGSKA (reference sequence). The CDR3 spells CSASPSRGFGNEQFF. DNA of the CDR3: TGCAGTGCTAGCCCTTCGAGGGGGTTCGGCAATGAGCAGTTCTTC.

This clonotype showed up many times. This rearrangement joins TRBV7-2 to TRBJ2-1; a weak D match, TRBD1 (5 bases). There are 12 residues in the CDR3. The germline gives CDR1 SGHTA, CDR2 FQGNSA. V was pared by 2 bases and J by 7 bases, with 6 bases between. The CDR3 region has the DNA TGTGCCAGCAGCTTAAAGGGGAATGAGCAGTTCTTC. It yields the protein CASSLKGNEQFF. The full variable domain, with the rest looked up from reference TRBV7-2 and TRBJ2-1, is GAGVSQSPSNKVTEKGKDVELRCDPISGHTALYWYRQSLGQGLEFLIYFQGNSAPDKSGLPSDRFSAERTGGSVSTLTIQRTQQEDSAVYLCASSLKGNEQFFGPGTRLTVL.

The V gene is TRBV19, the J gene TRBJ1-3; D is uncertain. Germline V lookup: CDR1 LNHDA, CDR2 SQIVND (reference sequence). The CDR3 is made up of 14 amino acids. Trimming pared 6 bases from V and 0 bases from J, leaving 9 bases between. CDR3 sequence reads: CASSLAASGNTIYF. CDR3 nucleotides: TGTGCCAGTAGCCTCGCCGCCTCTGGAAACACCATATATTTT.

The genes are TRBV5-6 and TRBJ2-7; TRBD2 matches 12 bases. This CDR3 region has 17 residues. Trimming at V came to 1 base and at J to 4 bases, leaving 9 bases not matched to a gene. Germline CDR1 and CDR2: SGHDT and YYEEEE. Here the CDR3 reads CASSLKFGLAGQYEQYF. In DNA form, the CDR3 reads TGTGCCAGCAGCTTGAAATTTGGACTAGCGGGACAGTACGAGCAGTACTTC.

The V call is TRBV6-2 or TRBV6-3, the J call TRBJ2-1; D is ambiguous. V was clipped by 2 bases and J by 0 bases, with 11 bases between them. Germline CDR1 reads MNHEY; CDR2 reads SVGEGT. CDR3 size: 16 residues. The CDR3 nucleotides read TGTGCCAGCAGTTACATCCAGCGTCTCTCCTACAATGAGCAGTTCTTC. Translating gives CASSYIQRLSYNEQFF.

The sample holds a few counts of this clonotype. The chain carries TRBV12-3 or TRBV12-4 and TRBJ2-5; TRBD1 matches at 10 bases. This CDR3 is 13 amino acids long. V lost 6 bases to trimming and J lost 5 bases; unmatched junction nucleotides: 3. The CDR3 loop is CASRGQGPETQYF. The CDR3 DNA reads TGTGCCAGCAGGGGACAGGGGCCGGAGACCCAGTACTTC.